The 9 T cell receptor beta chains below come from one sample, sequenced in a study of T cells in Graves' hyperthyroidism and ophthalmopathy. Amplification of TCR beta CDR3 regions was performed using RNA transcripts as template. A first-round RT-PCR of the TCR CDR3 used the HTBI primer set. One entry per CDR3 protein results from TCRdb running MiXCR on the multiplex PCR reads. Counted here are fewer than 600,000 distinct CDR3 sequences, around an eighth occurring once; the ten biggest clones make up roughly 17%. What was sequenced was blood. All receptors derive from a woman in her late teens or twenties with Graves' hyperthyroidism.

As for this clonotype: Just one base apart from a much larger clone, this may be a read error. V is TRBV27 and J is TRBJ1-2, with D possibly matching TRBD1 (5 bases). The CDR3 spans 15 residues. The germline gives CDR1 MNHEY, CDR2 SMNVEV (reference sequence). The CDR3 protein is CAGSPSRGGTGGYTF. The CDR3, as DNA: TGTGCCGGCAGTCCCTCCCGAGGAGGGACCGGTGGCTACACCTTC.

The V gene is TRBV5-8, the J gene TRBJ2-7; the match to TRBD1 covers 8 bases. Germline V gene data show CDR1 as SGHTS and CDR2 as YDEGEE. The CDR3 has 15 amino acids. With V trimmed by 3 bases and J by 3 bases, 8 bases remained unmatched. The CDR3, as DNA: TGTGCCAGCAGCTCGACAGGGGCCCTCCACTACGAGCAGTACTTC. This codes for CASSSTGALHYEQYF.

This clonotype came up many times. The chain joins TRBV28 to TRBJ2-7; 11 nucleotides align to TRBD2. This CDR3 spans 17 amino acids. Germline values: CDR1 MDHEN, CDR2 SYDVKM. V lost 3 bases, J lost 4 bases, and 11 bases stayed unmatched. DNA of the CDR3: TGTGCCAGCAGTTTTTCTACCCCCGGGACTAGCGGATACGAGCAGTACTTC. It is translated as CASSFSTPGTSGYEQYF. The full variable domain, in which reference TRBV28 and TRBJ2-7 provide the parts outside the CDR3, is DVKVTQSSRYLVKRTGEKVFLECVQDMDHENMFWYRQDPGLGLRLIYFSYDVKMKEKGDIPEGYSVSREKKERFSLILESASTNQTSMYLCASSFSTPGTSGYEQYFGPGTRLTVT.

This clonotype has ten or more counts. The CDR3, as DNA: TGTGCCAGCAGTCACGAACTAGAAAATCAGCCCCAGCATTTT. Its translation is CASSHELENQPQHF. The chain couples TRBV12-3 or TRBV12-4 to TRBJ1-5; no clear D. Trimming pared 5 bases from V and 4 bases from J, leaving 12 bases between. The CDR3 is made up of 14 amino acids.

This clonotype has more than one count but fewer than ten. The V call is TRBV5-1, the J call TRBJ2-3, with 7 bases that match TRBD2. The ends lost 1 base at V and 0 bases at J; junction bases unmatched: 5. This CDR3 has 16 residues. CDR1 is SGHRS, CDR2 YFSETQ, per germline. CDR3 in DNA: TGCGCCAGCAGCTTGAGGTCTAGCGGAAGCACAGATACGCAGTATTTT. Encoded protein: CASSLRSSGSTDTQYF.

This chain connects TRBV18 to TRBJ2-3; D tentatively fits TRBD1 or TRBD2 (5 bases each). The CDR3 is 15 residues long. Germline loops: CDR1 KGHSH, CDR2 LQKENI. V was trimmed by 0 bases and J by 2 bases, leaving 9 bases between them. CDR3 loop: CASSPPGPNTDTQYF. CDR3 sequence (DNA): TGTGCCAGCTCACCACCGGGACCAAACACAGATACGCAGTATTTT.

With respect to this clonotype: This may be a read error, as it is one base from a much larger clone. The J gene is TRBJ2-7, the V gene TRBV9; D call uncertain. There are 14 residues in the CDR3. Trimming stripped 0 bases from V and 2 bases from J, with 9 bases between. Germline CDR1 SGDLS, CDR2 YYNGEE. CDR3 sequence: CASSVAENPYEQYV. The CDR3 DNA reads TGTGCCAGCAGCGTAGCGGAGAACCCCTACGAGCAGTACGTC.

The chain joins TRBV20-1 to TRBJ2-3, with D hard to call. V lost 0 bases and J 3 bases, leaving 10 bases between the germline ends. CDR3 size: 14 residues. CDR1 is DFQATT, CDR2 SNEGSKA, per germline (reference sequence). The CDR3 spells CSARDESVTDTQYF. CDR3 in DNA: TGCAGTGCTAGAGATGAGAGTGTGACAGATACGCAGTATTTT.

In its sample, this clonotype was seen many times. The chain employs TRBV9 and TRBJ2-7; 11 bases are shared with TRBD2. Germline V gene lookup returns CDR1 SGDLS and CDR2 YYNGEE. The CDR3 has 14 residues. J was trimmed by 4 bases and V by 2 bases; bases with no gene match: 2. CDR3 amino acids: CASSVGTSGYEQYF. For the CDR3, the DNA is TGTGCCAGCAGCGTCGGGACTAGCGGTTACGAGCAGTACTTC.